The rows below give T cell receptor beta chains drawn from one sample of a study of T cells expressing NK-cell markers. TCRdb reprocessed the 5' RACE reads, with one entry per CDR3 protein and no DNA. The table counts a few hundred thousand distinct CDR3 sequences; roughly 1.4% lies in the top ten. Sequencing used blood T cells: a sorted CD56 or NKG2C T cell subset, CD4+ or CD8+ T cells, or bulk PBMC T cells (not recorded which). Receptor source: a woman in her forties or fifties in good health. CDR3s include the opening cysteine and the closing phenylalanine or tryptophan.

j_call v_call cdr3_aa
TRBJ2-1 TRBV15 CATSRDLGGGPEEQFF
TRBJ1-5 TRBV7-2 CASSLEQGRRQPQHF
TRBJ2-1 TRBV7-9 CASSVGTGQRNEQFF
TRBJ2-3 TRBV20-1 CSANPPGGAPAVTDTQYF
TRBJ1-5 TRBV12-3/TRBV12-4 CASSLNGQPQHF
TRBJ2-5 TRBV20-1 CSLFGGGLGETQYF
TRBJ2-3 TRBV7-9 CASTLIADTQYF
TRBJ1-4 TRBV12-3/TRBV12-4 CASSQQREKLFF
TRBJ2-1 TRBV29-1 CSVVNTGLAGVGTYNEQFF
TRBJ1-1 TRBV12-3/TRBV12-4 CASSLPDRVEAFF
TRBJ1-2 TRBV21-1 CASTAKRGYTF
TRBJ2-2 TRBV24-1 CATSHTRGNAGTGELFF
TRBJ2-5 TRBV7-8 CASSQPISGETQYF
TRBJ2-1 TRBV5-1 CASSLGAGVHNEQFF
TRBJ2-2 TRBV4-1 CASSPLTGRNTGELFF
TRBJ2-1 TRBV6-1 CASSEGTHEQFF
TRBJ2-5 TRBV27 CASSGTPSAQYF
TRBJ1-2 TRBV2 CASRATGGDYGYTF
TRBJ2-5 TRBV3-1 CASSQDFRSVRAGGYGETQYF
TRBJ2-7 TRBV27 CASSPWTGFYEQYF
TRBJ2-1 TRBV3-1 CASSQVGTKNEQFF
TRBJ2-3 TRBV2 CASSENRVLTQYF
TRBJ1-1 TRBV3-1 CASSPWGTPNTEAFF
TRBJ2-3 TRBV7-8 CASSALGVDTQYF
TRBJ2-1 TRBV6-4 CASSDSPVSGSNNEQFF
TRBJ2-1 TRBV12-3/TRBV12-4 CASSLRLSGRYNEQFF
TRBJ2-1 TRBV4-1 CASSQGGAGGPGNEQFF
TRBJ2-1 TRBV5-4 CASSQGLAGTYNEQFF
TRBJ2-1 TRBV4-2 CASSPSPGTSNLHEQFF
TRBJ1-3 TRBV11-2 CASSLVFGNTIYF
TRBJ2-3 TRBV5-1 CASSSDRGLTDTQYF
TRBJ2-1 TRBV9 CASSPDRGRRIFF
TRBJ1-5 TRBV12-3/TRBV12-4 CASSPDPLKPQHF
TRBJ2-3 TRBV21-1 CASSTLAGDPPDTQYF
TRBJ2-1 TRBV4-1 CASSQDSLAGGDEQFF
TRBJ2-5 TRBV12-3/TRBV12-4 CASSRLAGSQETQYF
TRBJ2-1 TRBV5-1 CASSLVAPLRDNEQFF
TRBJ2-5 TRBV20-1 CSARTSGRASQYF
TRBJ1-4 TRBV7-8 CASSPRTGKNEKLFF
TRBJ2-7 TRBV7-2 CASSQGLAWGEQYF
TRBJ2-3 TRBV20-1 CSKKSTPGDTQYF
TRBJ1-2 TRBV12-3/TRBV12-4 CASSLTASYHGYTF
TRBJ2-3 TRBV24-1 CATSDPGTPSWAQYF
TRBJ1-4 TRBV20-1 CSARPTGAGNEKLFF
TRBJ2-5 TRBV5-1 CASSLEGLDQETQYF
TRBJ1-4 TRBV11-2 CASSFSSGSRNEKLFF